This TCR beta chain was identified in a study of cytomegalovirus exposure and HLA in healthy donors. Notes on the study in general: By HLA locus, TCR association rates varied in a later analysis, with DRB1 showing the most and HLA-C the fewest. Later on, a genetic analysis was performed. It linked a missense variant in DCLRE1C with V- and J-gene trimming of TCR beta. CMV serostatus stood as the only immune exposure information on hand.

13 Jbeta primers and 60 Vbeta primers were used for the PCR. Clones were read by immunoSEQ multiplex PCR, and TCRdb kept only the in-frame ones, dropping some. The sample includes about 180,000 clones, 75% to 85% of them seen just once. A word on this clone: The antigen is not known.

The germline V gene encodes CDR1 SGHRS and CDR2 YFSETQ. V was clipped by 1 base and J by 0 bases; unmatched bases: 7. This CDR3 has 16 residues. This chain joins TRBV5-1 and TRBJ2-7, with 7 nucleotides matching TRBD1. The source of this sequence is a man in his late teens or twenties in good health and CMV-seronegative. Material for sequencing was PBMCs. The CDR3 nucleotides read TGCGCCAGCAGCTTGACACCACAGGGGATCTCCTACGAGCAGTACTTC. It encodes CASSLTPQGISYEQYF.